This entry lists 10 T cell receptor beta chains sequenced from one sample in a study of blood T cell repertoires in COVID-19. Method: immunoSEQ multiplex PCR; TCRdb's copy keeps in-frame clones and lacks some. The sample includes roughly 160,000 clones, approximately 87% of them seen just once. Sequenced sample: peripheral blood. Source of these receptors: a woman aged 65 to 85 with COVID-19, enrolled during active disease.

This chain connects TRBV11-3 to TRBJ2-2; D call uncertain. CDR1 and CDR2 from the germline V gene are SGHNT and YENEEA. The CDR3 is 15 amino acids. Deletions cut 1 base from V and 6 bases from J, with 12 bases between. CDR3 loop: CASSLAARSSGELFF. The CDR3 DNA follows: TGTGCCAGCAGCTTAGCGGCCAGGTCTTCCGGGGAGCTGTTTTTT.

For the CDR3, the DNA is TGCGCCAGCAGTGAAGGAGGAGGGGGCGCGGGTGGCTACACCTTC. This encodes CASSEGGGGAGGYTF. The rearrangement uses TRBV10-2 and TRBJ1-2; 7 bases align to TRBD1. J was trimmed by 7 bases and V by 3 bases; bases with no gene match: 11. CDR1 is WSHSY and CDR2 is SAAADI in the germline V gene. The CDR3 loop spans 15 amino acids.

This clone was found a few times. The rearrangement links TRBV19 to TRBJ1-6; 7 bases are a match to TRBD1. The CDR3 length is 16 residues. V dropped 3 bases and J dropped 6; count of bases not matched to a gene: 8. CDR1 and CDR2 from the germline V gene are LNHDA and SQIVND (reference sequence). The CDR3 loop is CASSMGSGTANSPLHF. Written as DNA, the CDR3 is TGTGCCAGTAGTATGGGCTCCGGGACAGCTAATTCACCCCTCCACTTT.

The chain has TRBV6-6 and TRBJ2-1; D possibly corresponds to TRBD2 (5 bases). Per the germline V gene, CDR1 is MNHNY and CDR2 is SVGAGI (reference sequence). V lost 0 bases, J lost 11 bases, and 11 bases lay in between. This CDR3 spans 13 amino acids. In DNA form, the CDR3 reads TGTGCCAGCAGTTACTCAACTAGTACCCAGCAGTTCTTC. Its translation: CASSYSTSTQQFF.

J is TRBJ2-4 and V is TRBV3-1 (or the pseudogene TRBV3-2); D is uncertain. With 0 bases removed from V and 7 bases from J, the gap between germline ends came to 10 bases. The CDR3 length is 14 residues. Germline values: CDR1 LGHDT, CDR2 YNNKEL (reference sequence). The CDR3 DNA is TGTGCCAGCAGCCAAGACGCGACATTGAACATTCAGTACTTC. It yields the protein CASSQDATLNIQYF.

This clone has just one count. The J gene is TRBJ1-2, the V gene TRBV7-2; the match to TRBD1 covers 8 bases. The CDR3 is made up of 13 amino acids. After removal of 0 bases from V and 7 bases from J, the junction contained 1 base not matched to a gene. Germline V lookup: CDR1 SGHTA, CDR2 FQGNSA. CDR3 region: CASSLAQGVGYTF. The CDR3 DNA reads TGTGCCAGCAGCTTAGCACAGGGGGTTGGCTACACCTTC.

This rearrangement joins TRBV3-1 (or the pseudogene TRBV3-2) to TRBJ1-2, with a tentative D call TRBD1 (5 bases). The CDR3 extends over 15 amino acids. Trimming took off 1 base at V and 6 bases at J, with 15 bases between the two ends. Germline-derived CDR1 and CDR2 are LGHDT and YNNKEL (reference sequence). The CDR3 loop reads CASSQASGGWNGYTF. The CDR3 DNA is TGTGCCAGCAGCCAAGCATCGGGGGGATGGAATGGCTACACCTTC.

This clone was observed once. The V call is TRBV19, the J call TRBJ2-7; TRBD1 might be the D (5 bases). Trimming pared 4 bases from V and 5 bases from J, leaving 9 bases between. The CDR3 runs 12 residues. Per the germline V gene, CDR1 is LNHDA and CDR2 is SQIVND (reference sequence). CDR3 bases: TGTGCCAGTAGTAAAGCAGGGAACGAGCAGTACTTC. The encoded protein is CASSKAGNEQYF. Full variable domain (missing parts from reference TRBV19 and TRBJ2-7): DGGITQSPKYLFRKEGQNVTLSCEQNLNHDAMYWYRQDPGQGLRLIYYSQIVNDFQKGDIAEGYSVSREKKESFPLTVTSAQKNPTAFYLCASSKAGNEQYFGPGTRLTVT.

The chain has TRBV15 and TRBJ2-5, with 8 bases fitting TRBD2. After removal of 6 bases from V and 4 bases from J, the junction contained 10 bases not matched to a gene. The CDR3 has 15 amino acids. Germline-derived CDR1 and CDR2 are LNHNV and YYDKDF (reference sequence). The CDR3: CATRPPTGGIETQYF. The CDR3 nucleotides are TGTGCCACCAGACCTCCGACGGGGGGGATAGAGACCCAGTACTTC.

The rearrangement links TRBV18 to TRBJ2-7; 9 nucleotides match TRBD1. This CDR3 comprises 15 residues. Germline CDR1 KGHSH, CDR2 LQKENI. The V segment lost 3 bases and the J segment 2 bases; nucleotides outside the gene matches: 5. CDR3 region: CASSPEGQGPYEQYF. The CDR3 nucleotides are TGTGCCAGCTCACCGGAGGGACAGGGACCCTACGAGCAGTACTTC.